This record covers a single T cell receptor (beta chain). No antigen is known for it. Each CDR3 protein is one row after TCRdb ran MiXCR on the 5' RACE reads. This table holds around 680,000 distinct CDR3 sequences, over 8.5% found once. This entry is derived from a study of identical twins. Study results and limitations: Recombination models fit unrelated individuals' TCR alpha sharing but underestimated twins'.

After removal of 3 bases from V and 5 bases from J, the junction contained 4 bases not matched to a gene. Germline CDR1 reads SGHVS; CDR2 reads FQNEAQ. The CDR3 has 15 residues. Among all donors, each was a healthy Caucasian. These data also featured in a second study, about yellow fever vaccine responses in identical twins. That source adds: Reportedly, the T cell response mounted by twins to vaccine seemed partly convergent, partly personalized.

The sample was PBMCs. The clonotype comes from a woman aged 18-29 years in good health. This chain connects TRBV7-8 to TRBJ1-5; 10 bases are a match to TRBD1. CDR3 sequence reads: CASSFAGTGDQPQHF. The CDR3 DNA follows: TGTGCCAGCAGCTTCGCAGGGACAGGGGATCAGCCCCAGCATTTT. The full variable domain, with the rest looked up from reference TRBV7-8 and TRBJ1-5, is GAGVSQSPRYKVAKRGQDVALRCDPISGHVSLFWYQQALGQGPEFLTYFQNEAQLDKSGLPSDRFFAERPEGSVSTLKIQRTQQEDSAVYLCASSFAGTGDQPQHFGDGTRLSIL.